This T cell receptor (beta chain) is drawn from a study of T cells in tuberculosis. Study-level background: A South African cohort included IGRA-negative adolescents, latently infected IGRA-positive adolescents and adults with active tuberculosis.

Method: immunoSEQ multiplex PCR; TCRdb's copy keeps in-frame clones and lacks some. The sample yields 20,000 to 30,000 clones, around 95% seen once. Notes on the study in general: Smaller distances to GMM-specific TCRs suggested their expansion in active tuberculosis. Active tuberculosis patients had shorter CDR3-alpha; the beta difference was nonsignificant.

Per the germline V gene, CDR1 is SGHRS and CDR2 is YFSETQ. This CDR3 contains 15 residues. V dropped 0 bases and J dropped 4 bases, with 14 bases sitting between them. Note on this clone: Antigen: not known.

Each donor contributed 100,000 or so T cells on average, unsorted. The chain recombines TRBV5-1 with TRBJ2-7; D is perhaps TRBD1 (6 bases). This receptor was taken from a donor aged 10-29 years with latent tuberculosis or without tuberculosis infection. Sequencing was carried out using PBMCs. Written as DNA, the CDR3 is TGCGCCAGCAGCTTGGCTTCAGGGGCCGGGTACGAGCAGTACTTC. Its protein product is CASSLASGAGYEQYF.